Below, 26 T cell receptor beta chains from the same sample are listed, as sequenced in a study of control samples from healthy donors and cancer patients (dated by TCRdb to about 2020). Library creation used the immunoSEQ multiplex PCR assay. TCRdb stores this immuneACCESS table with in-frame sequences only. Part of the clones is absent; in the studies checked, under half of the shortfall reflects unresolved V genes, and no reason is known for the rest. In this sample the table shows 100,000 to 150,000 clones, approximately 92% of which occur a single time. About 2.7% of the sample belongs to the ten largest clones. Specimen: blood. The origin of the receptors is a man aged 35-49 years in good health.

The DNA for the CDR3 is TGTGCCAGCATCCCTCAGGGCGCTGAAGCTTTCTTT. It encodes CASIPQGAEAFF. The chain is built from TRBV21-1 and TRBJ1-1; TRBD1, the table's D call, was not compared with the DNA. TRBV21-1 has pseudogene status. This CDR3 contains 12 residues.

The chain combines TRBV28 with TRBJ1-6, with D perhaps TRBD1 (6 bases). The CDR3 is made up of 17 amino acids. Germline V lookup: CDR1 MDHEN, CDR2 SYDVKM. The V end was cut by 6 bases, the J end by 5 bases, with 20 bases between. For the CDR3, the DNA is TGTGCCAGCAGGAGGTCGGGGGGGGCGACTAATAATTCACCCCTCCACTTT. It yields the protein CASRRSGGATNNSPLHF.

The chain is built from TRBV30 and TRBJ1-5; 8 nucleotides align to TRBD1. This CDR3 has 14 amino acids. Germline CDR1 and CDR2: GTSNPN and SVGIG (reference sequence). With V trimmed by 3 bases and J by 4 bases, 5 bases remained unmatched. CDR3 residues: CAWSQDRENQPQHF. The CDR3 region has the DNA TGTGCCTGGAGCCAGGACAGGGAGAATCAGCCCCAGCATTTT.

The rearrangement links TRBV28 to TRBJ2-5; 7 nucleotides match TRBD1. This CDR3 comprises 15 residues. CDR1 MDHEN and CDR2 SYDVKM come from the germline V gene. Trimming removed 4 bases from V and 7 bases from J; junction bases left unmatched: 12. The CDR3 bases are TGTGCCAGCAGTTCCACGGACAGGAGCTCGGGGACCCAGTACTTC. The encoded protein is CASSSTDRSSGTQYF.

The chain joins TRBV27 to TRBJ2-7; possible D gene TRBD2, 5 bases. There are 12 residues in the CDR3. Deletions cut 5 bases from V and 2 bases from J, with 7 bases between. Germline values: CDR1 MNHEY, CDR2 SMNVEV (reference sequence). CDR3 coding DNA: TGTGCCAGCAGTCCCGGGGCCTACGAGCAGTACTTC. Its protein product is CASSPGAYEQYF.

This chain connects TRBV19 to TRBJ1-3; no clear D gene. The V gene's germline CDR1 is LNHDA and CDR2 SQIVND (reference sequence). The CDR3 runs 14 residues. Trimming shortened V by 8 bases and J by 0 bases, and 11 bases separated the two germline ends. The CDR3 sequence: CASRTANSGNTIYF. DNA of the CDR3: TGTGCCAGTCGGACGGCCAACTCTGGAAACACCATATATTTT. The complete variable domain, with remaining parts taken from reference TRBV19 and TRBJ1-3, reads DGGITQSPKYLFRKEGQNVTLSCEQNLNHDAMYWYRQDPGQGLRLIYYSQIVNDFQKGDIAEGYSVSREKKESFPLTVTSAQKNPTAFYLCASRTANSGNTIYFGEGSWLTVV.

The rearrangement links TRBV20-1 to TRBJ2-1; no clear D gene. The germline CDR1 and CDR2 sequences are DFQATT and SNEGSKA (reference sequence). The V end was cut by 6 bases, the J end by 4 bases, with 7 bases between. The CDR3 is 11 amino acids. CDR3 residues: CSAPRYNEQFF. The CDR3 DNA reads TGCAGTGCCCCAAGATACAATGAGCAGTTCTTC.

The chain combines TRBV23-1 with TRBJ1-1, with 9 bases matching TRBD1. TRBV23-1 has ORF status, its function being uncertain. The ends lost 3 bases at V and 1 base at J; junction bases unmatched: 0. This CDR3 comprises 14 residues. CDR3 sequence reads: CASSQTGGNTEAFF. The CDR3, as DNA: TGCGCCAGCAGTCAGACAGGGGGGAACACTGAAGCTTTCTTT.

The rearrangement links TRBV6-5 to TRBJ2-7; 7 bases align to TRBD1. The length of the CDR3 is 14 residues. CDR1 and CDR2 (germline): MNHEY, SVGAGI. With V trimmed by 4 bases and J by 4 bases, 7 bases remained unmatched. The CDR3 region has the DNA TGTGCCAGCAGTTCCCGACAGGGTGGGTACGAGCAGTACTTC. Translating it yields CASSSRQGGYEQYF.

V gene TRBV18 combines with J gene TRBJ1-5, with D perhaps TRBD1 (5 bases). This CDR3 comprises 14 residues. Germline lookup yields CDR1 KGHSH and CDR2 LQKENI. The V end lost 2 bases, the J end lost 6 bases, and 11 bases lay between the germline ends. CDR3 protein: CASSPGGLGQPQHF. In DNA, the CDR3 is TGTGCCAGCTCACCAGGGGGATTGGGTCAGCCCCAGCATTTT.

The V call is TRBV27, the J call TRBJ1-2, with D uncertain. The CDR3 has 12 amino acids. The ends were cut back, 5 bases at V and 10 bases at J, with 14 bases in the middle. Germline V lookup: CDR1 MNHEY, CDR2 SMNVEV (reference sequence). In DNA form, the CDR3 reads TGTGCCAGCAGTAGAGGGCGGACCCCCTACACCTTC. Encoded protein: CASSRGRTPYTF.

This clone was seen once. Here the CDR3 DNA reads TGTGCCACCAGCAGTATTGTTGGACAGCCCCAGCATTTT. This encodes CATSSIVGQPQHF. The chain carries TRBV15 and TRBJ1-5; D not resolved. Germline lookup yields CDR1 LNHNV and CDR2 YYDKDF (reference sequence). V gave up 3 bases and J gave up 7 bases, with 10 bases separating them. This CDR3 spans 13 amino acids.

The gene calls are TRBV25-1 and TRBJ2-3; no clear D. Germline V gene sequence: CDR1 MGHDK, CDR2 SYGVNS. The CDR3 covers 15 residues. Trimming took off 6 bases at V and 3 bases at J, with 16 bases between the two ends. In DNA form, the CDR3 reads TGTGCCAGCAGGTCCTTCCTACTATCAACAGATACGCAGTATTTT. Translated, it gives CASRSFLLSTDTQYF.

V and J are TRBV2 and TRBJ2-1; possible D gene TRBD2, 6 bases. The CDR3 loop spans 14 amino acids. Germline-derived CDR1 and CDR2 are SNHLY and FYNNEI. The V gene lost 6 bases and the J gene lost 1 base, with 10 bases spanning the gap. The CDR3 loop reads CASRIRGSYNEQFF. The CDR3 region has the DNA TGTGCCAGCAGGATACGGGGGTCCTACAATGAGCAGTTCTTC.

The CDR3 nucleotides read TGTGCTAGTGGTCCGACAGAGAACACTGAAGCTTTCTTT. Translation: CASGPTENTEAFF. The J gene is TRBJ1-1, the V gene TRBV12-5; tentative D call: TRBD1 (5 bases). Germline-derived CDR1 and CDR2 are LGHNT and FRNRAP. The CDR3 covers 13 residues. V lost 5 bases, J lost 1 base, and 8 bases lay in between.

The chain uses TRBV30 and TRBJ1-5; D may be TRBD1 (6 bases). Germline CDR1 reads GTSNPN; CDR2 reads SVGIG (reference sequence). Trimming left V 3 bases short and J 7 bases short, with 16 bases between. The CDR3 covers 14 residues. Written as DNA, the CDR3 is TGTGCCTGGAGGCGACCAGTACAGGGCCAGCCCCAGCATTTT. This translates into CAWRRPVQGQPQHF.

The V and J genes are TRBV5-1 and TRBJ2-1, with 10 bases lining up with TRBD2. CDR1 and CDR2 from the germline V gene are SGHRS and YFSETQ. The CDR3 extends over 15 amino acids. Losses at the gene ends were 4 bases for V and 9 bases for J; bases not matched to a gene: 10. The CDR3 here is CASSPDSGGSREQFF. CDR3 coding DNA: TGCGCCAGCAGCCCCGATAGCGGGGGGTCGCGTGAGCAGTTCTTC.

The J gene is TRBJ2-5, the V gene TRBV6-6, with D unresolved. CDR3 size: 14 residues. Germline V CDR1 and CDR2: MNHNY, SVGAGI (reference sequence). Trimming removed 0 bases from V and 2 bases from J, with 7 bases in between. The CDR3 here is CASSYSNSQETQYF. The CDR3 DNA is TGTGCCAGCAGTTACTCTAACAGTCAAGAGACCCAGTACTTC.

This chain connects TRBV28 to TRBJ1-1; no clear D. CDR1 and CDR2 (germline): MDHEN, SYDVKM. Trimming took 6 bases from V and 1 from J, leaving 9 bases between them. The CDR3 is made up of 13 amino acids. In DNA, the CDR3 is TGTGCCAGCAGCTTGTCATGGAACACTGAAGCTTTCTTT. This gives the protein CASSLSWNTEAFF.

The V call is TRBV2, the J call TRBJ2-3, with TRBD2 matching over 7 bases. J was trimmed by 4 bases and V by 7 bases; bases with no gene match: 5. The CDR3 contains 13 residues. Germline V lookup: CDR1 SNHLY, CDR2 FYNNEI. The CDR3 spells CASIGLVPDTQYF. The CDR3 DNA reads TGTGCCAGCATCGGACTAGTTCCAGATACGCAGTATTTT.

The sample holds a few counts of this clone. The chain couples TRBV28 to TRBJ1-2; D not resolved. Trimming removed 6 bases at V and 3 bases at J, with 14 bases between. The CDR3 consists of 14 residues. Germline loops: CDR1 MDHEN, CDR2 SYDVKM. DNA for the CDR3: TGTGCCAGCAGGATGCCCCCGATGCACTATGGCTACACCTTC. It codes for CASRMPPMHYGYTF.

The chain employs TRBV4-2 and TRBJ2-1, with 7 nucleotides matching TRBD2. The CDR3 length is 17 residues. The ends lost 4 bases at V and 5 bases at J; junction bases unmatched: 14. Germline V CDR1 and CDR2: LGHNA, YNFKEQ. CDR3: CASSREPGGRPNNEQFF. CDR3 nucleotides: TGTGCCAGCAGCCGAGAACCGGGGGGACGCCCCAACAATGAGCAGTTCTTC.

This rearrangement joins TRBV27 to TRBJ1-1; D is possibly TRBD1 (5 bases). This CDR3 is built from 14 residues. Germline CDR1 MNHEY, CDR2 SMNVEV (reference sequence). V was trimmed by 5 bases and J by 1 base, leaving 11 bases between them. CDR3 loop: CASSGSTANTEAFF. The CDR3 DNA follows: TGTGCCAGCAGTGGTTCGACAGCGAACACTGAAGCTTTCTTT.

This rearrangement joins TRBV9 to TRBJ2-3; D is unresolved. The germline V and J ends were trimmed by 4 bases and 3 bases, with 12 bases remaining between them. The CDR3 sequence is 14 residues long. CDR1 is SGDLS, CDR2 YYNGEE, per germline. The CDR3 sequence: CASSSASRTDTQYF. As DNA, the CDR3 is TGTGCCAGCAGCTCGGCCTCGAGGACAGATACGCAGTATTTT.

CDR3 amino acids: CASSLTPYEQYF. CDR3 coding DNA: TGTGCCAGCAGCCTTACTCCCTACGAGCAGTACTTC. This chain uses TRBV9 with TRBJ2-7; D not certain. The CDR3 length is 12 residues. Germline V lookup: CDR1 SGDLS, CDR2 YYNGEE. V lost 4 bases and J 2 bases, leaving 7 bases between the germline ends. Using reference TRBV9 and TRBJ2-7 for the parts outside the CDR3, the full variable domain is DSGVTQTPKHLITATGQRVTLRCSPRSGDLSVYWYQQSLDQGLQFLIQYYNGEERAKGNILERFSAQQFPDLHSELNLSSLELGDSALYFCASSLTPYEQYFGPGTRLTVT.

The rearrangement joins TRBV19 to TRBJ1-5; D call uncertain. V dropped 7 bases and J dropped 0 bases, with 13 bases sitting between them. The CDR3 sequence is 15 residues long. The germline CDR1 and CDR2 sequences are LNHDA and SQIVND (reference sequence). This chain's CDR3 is CASIWQSHSNQPQHF. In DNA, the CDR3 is TGTGCCAGTATTTGGCAGTCCCATAGCAATCAGCCCCAGCATTTT.